The rows below give T cell receptor beta chains drawn from one sample of a study of cytomegalovirus exposure and HLA in healthy donors. Generated by immunoSEQ multiplex PCR, the TCRdb table keeps only in-frame clones and is missing some. The repertoire has 150,000 or so clones, around 77% of them found once; the top ten carry 1%. Sample: PBMCs. The receptor set was obtained from a woman aged 45-65 years in good health and CMV-seropositive. CDR3s include the opening cysteine and the closing phenylalanine or tryptophan. A D gene is named only where the DNA matches it firmly. Clone size is given for some rows only: seen once, a few or many times, or a class if the clone is expanded.

j_call,d_call,clone_size,v_call,cdr3_nt,cdr3_aa
TRBJ2-7,-,-,TRBV6-1,TGTGCCAGCGTAGCCTACGAGCAGTACTTC,CASVAYEQYF
TRBJ1-1,-,-,TRBV19,TGTGCCAGTGGGGACACTTACACTGAAGCTTTCTTT,CASGDTYTEAFF
TRBJ1-5,-,-,TRBV27,TGTGCCAGCAAGCTCCGGGGGAGCAATCAGCCCCAGCATTTT,CASKLRGSNQPQHF
TRBJ2-2,-,-,TRBV5-6,TGTGCCAGCAGCTCCGGGGGCACCGGGGAGCTGTTTTTT,CASSSGGTGELFF
TRBJ2-5,-,-,TRBV20-1,TGCAGTGCTAGAGTGGAGGAGACCCAGTACTTC,CSARVEETQYF
TRBJ2-7,TRBD1,-,TRBV11-2,TGTGCCAGCAGCCTTAGGGGGCGAAGTTCCTACGAGCAGTACTTC,CASSLRGRSSYEQYF
TRBJ1-2,-,-,TRBV5-1,TGCGCCAGCAGCTCTGCCGCGGGGATGAACTATGGCTACACCTTC,CASSSAAGMNYGYTF
TRBJ1-3,TRBD1,-,TRBV27,TGTGCCAGCAGTCCCGACAGGGGTCAAGTTGGAAACACCATATATTTT,CASSPDRGQVGNTIYF
TRBJ2-4,TRBD1,few,TRBV6-5,TGTGCCAGCAGTGGGACAGTCCAAGCCAAAAACATTCAGTACTTC,CASSGTVQAKNIQYF
TRBJ1-2,TRBD1,-,TRBV5-1,TGCGCCAGCAGAATGGGACAGGTTTTCTATGGCTACACCTTC,CASRMGQVFYGYTF
TRBJ1-1,-,-,TRBV7-2,TGTGCCAGCAGCTTCAACTTGGCAGGGGCTATGAACACTGAAGCTTTCTTT,CASSFNLAGAMNTEAFF
TRBJ1-1,-,-,TRBV29-1,TGCAGCGTTGAAGACTGGGGGGGGCCGTCGGACACTGAAGCTTTCTTT,CSVEDWGGPSDTEAFF
TRBJ2-7,TRBD1,-,TRBV27,TGTGCCAGCAGTGGGACCGGGACAGGGGAGTACGAGCAGTACTTC,CASSGTGTGEYEQYF
TRBJ2-7,TRBD2,-,TRBV5-1,TGCGCCAGCAGCTTGTTCAGCGGGAGGGCAAACGAGCAGTACTTC,CASSLFSGRANEQYF
TRBJ1-1,-,-,TRBV6-1,TGTGCCAGCAGTGGCCCCCAGGGGACTGAAGCTTTCTTT,CASSGPQGTEAFF
TRBJ2-2,TRBD2,once,TRBV27,TGTGCCAGCAGGAGCGGGAGTACGGGCACCGGGGAGCTGTTTTTT,CASRSGSTGTGELFF
TRBJ1-5,-,-,TRBV5-1,TGCGCCAGCAGCTTGGTTTTGCCAGGGGGCAATCAGCCCCAGCATTTT,CASSLVLPGGNQPQHF
TRBJ2-2,-,-,TRBV6-1,TGTGCCAGCAAGACAGACTCGAACACCGGGGAGCTGTTTTTT,CASKTDSNTGELFF
TRBJ2-2,TRBD2,-,TRBV7-9,TGTTCCAGCAGCTTGGGACTAGCGGGAGATACCGGGGAGCTGTTTTTT,CSSSLGLAGDTGELFF
TRBJ1-5,-,-,TRBV9,TGTGCCAGCAGCGTAGGGGTTGAGGTAAGCGGCAATCAGCCCCAGCATTTT,CASSVGVEVSGNQPQHF
TRBJ1-4,-,-,TRBV15,TGTGCCACCAGCAGTGACCGGCGGGTTGATGAAAAACTGTTTTTT,CATSSDRRVDEKLFF
TRBJ1-2,TRBD1,-,TRBV28,TGTGCCAGCAGTTCGACAGGGTCGGGCTATGGCTACACCTTC,CASSSTGSGYGYTF
TRBJ1-2,TRBD1,-,TRBV5-6,TGTGCCAGCAGTGTCTTGGGACAGGGGATTGTAGGCTACACCTTC,CASSVLGQGIVGYTF
TRBJ2-7,TRBD1,-,TRBV27,TGTGCCAGCAGTTTCCTCGGGACAGGGGCCTACGAGCAGTACTTC,CASSFLGTGAYEQYF
TRBJ1-4,-,-,TRBV2,TGTGCCAGCAAGGAGGGTGAAAAACTGTTTTTT,CASKEGEKLFF
TRBJ2-3,-,-,TRBV18,TGTGCCAGCTCACCAAACAGCCCTAGCACAGATACGCAGTATTTT,CASSPNSPSTDTQYF
TRBJ1-2,TRBD1,-,TRBV18,TGTGCCAGCTCTCAAGACAGGGGTAACTATGGCTACACCTTC,CASSQDRGNYGYTF
TRBJ2-7,TRBD1,-,TRBV19,TGTGCCAGTAGTGAGAAGACAGGGGGCAGCTACGAGCAGTACTTC,CASSEKTGGSYEQYF
TRBJ1-5,-,-,TRBV6-6,TGTGCCAGCAGTTCACCCCGACAGGGCAATCAGCCCCAGCATTTT,CASSSPRQGNQPQHF
TRBJ2-1,-,-,TRBV4-3,TGCGCCAGCAGCCAAGATGTGGCGGGTGAGCAGTTCTTC,CASSQDVAGEQFF
TRBJ1-5,-,-,TRBV27,TGTGCCAGCAGTTTAAAAGGGGGAAGCAATCAGCCCCAGCATTTT,CASSLKGGSNQPQHF
TRBJ2-5,-,-,TRBV7-9,TGTGCCAGCAGCTCCACCGGGGAGACCCAGTACTTC,CASSSTGETQYF
TRBJ2-1,TRBD2,-,TRBV7-2,TGTGCCAGCAGCTTGGCGGGGGGAGCCTGGGGTGAGCAGTTCTTC,CASSLAGGAWGEQFF
TRBJ1-6,-,-,TRBV19,TGTGCCAGTAGCCCAGACAGGCCAAATTCACCCCTCCACTTT,CASSPDRPNSPLHF
TRBJ1-1,TRBD1,once,TRBV13,TGTGCCAGCAGCCTCTCATGGGGGACAGGGGTTCCTGAAGCTTTCTTT,CASSLSWGTGVPEAFF
TRBJ1-1,-,-,TRBV29-1,TGCAGCGTTTCGTACACAGGTCTTTACCTGAACACTGAAGCTTTCTTT,CSVSYTGLYLNTEAFF
TRBJ2-7,TRBD1,-,TRBV5-1,TGCGCCAGCAGCCCGGGACAGGGAGGGCCCTACGAGCAGTACTTC,CASSPGQGGPYEQYF
TRBJ2-1,-,-,TRBV6-5,TGTGCCAGCAGTTACGTTCTAGGAAGCTCCTACAATGAGCAGTTCTTC,CASSYVLGSSYNEQFF
TRBJ2-2,TRBD2,-,TRBV7-2,TGTGCCAGCAGATCCGGGACTAGCGGGGGCACCGGGGAGCTGTTTTTT,CASRSGTSGGTGELFF
TRBJ2-1,-,-,TRBV27,TGTGCCAGCAGTCCCCAGCGAAGCTCCTACAATGAGCAGTTCTTC,CASSPQRSSYNEQFF
TRBJ1-1,-,-,TRBV2,TGTGCCAGCGGGACGGGACTACTGAGCGCTGAAGCTTTCTTT,CASGTGLLSAEAFF
TRBJ1-1,-,-,TRBV2,TGTGCCAGCACCAGGGATCTAAACACTGAAGCTTTCTTT,CASTRDLNTEAFF
TRBJ1-1,TRBD1,-,TRBV7-8,TGTGCCAGCAGCTCCCGGGACAGGGGGCCTAGCACTGAAGCTTTCTTT,CASSSRDRGPSTEAFF
TRBJ2-3,TRBD2,-,TRBV7-2,TGTGCCAGCAGCTCTCGAATGGTCCGGGGGGTTCAGTATTTT,CASSSRMVRGVQYF
TRBJ2-1,TRBD2,few,TRBV28,TGTGCCAGCACAAGCGGGGACCTCTACAATGAGCAGTTCTTC,CASTSGDLYNEQFF
TRBJ2-5,-,-,TRBV7-9,TGTTCCAGCAGTCGAGAAGGGGGGGGTCGGGAGACCCAGTACTTC,CSSSREGGGRETQYF